These T cell receptor beta chains were read from a single sample in a study of HIV-infected children after antiretroviral therapy interruption. Via MiXCR, TCRdb re-called the 3' RACE reads, giving one row per CDR3 protein. Of some 41,000 distinct CDR3 sequences in the sample, 6.5% were seen once. This material consisted of CD45RA+ CD4+ T cells from PBMCs, pooled from several time points, taken from a donor given antiretroviral therapy, either interrupted or continuous. Receptors were obtained from a pool of human donors with HIV. CDR3s include the opening cysteine and the closing phenylalanine or tryptophan. D genes are given only for firm matches. The size entry is marked missing in some rows and otherwise reads once, few, many or a size class.

V gene: TRBV9; J gene: TRBJ2-3; clone size: NA; D gene: TRBD2; CDR3 protein: CASSEGITSGGASFTQYF; CDR3 DNA: TGTGCCAGCAGCGAGGGGATCACTAGCGGGGGGGCCTCCTTTACGCAGTATTTT
V gene: TRBV20-1; J gene: TRBJ2-7; clone size: NA; D gene: NA; CDR3 protein: CSARPRDIYEQYF; CDR3 DNA: TGCAGTGCCAGACCGAGGGACATATACGAGCAGTACTTC
V gene: TRBV9; J gene: TRBJ2-3; clone size: NA; D gene: NA; CDR3 protein: CASSGTTDTQYF; CDR3 DNA: TGTGCCAGCAGCGGTACCACAGATACGCAGTATTTT
V gene: TRBV11-2; J gene: TRBJ2-5; clone size: many; D gene: NA; CDR3 protein: CASSFQETQYF; CDR3 DNA: TGTGCCAGCAGCTTCCAAGAGACCCAGTACTTC
V gene: TRBV7-8; J gene: TRBJ1-1; clone size: once; D gene: NA; CDR3 protein: CASSLVSPEAFF; CDR3 DNA: TGTGCCAGCAGCTTAGTAAGCCCTGAAGCTTTCTTT
V gene: TRBV20-1; J gene: TRBJ1-2; clone size: few; D gene: TRBD1; CDR3 protein: CSAKGADYGYTF; CDR3 DNA: TGCAGTGCCAAGGGGGCCGACTATGGCTACACCTTC
V gene: TRBV10-3; J gene: TRBJ2-5; clone size: many; D gene: NA; CDR3 protein: CASSDTINQDTQYF; CDR3 DNA: TGTGCCAGCAGTGATACAATTAACCAAGACACCCAGTACTTT
V gene: TRBV7-8; J gene: TRBJ1-2; clone size: few; D gene: TRBD1; CDR3 protein: CASSPQGAYGYTF; CDR3 DNA: TGTGCCAGCAGCCCCCAGGGGGCTTATGGCTACACCTTC
V gene: TRBV20-1; J gene: TRBJ1-6; clone size: many; D gene: TRBD1; CDR3 protein: CSAPGQGNSPLHF; CDR3 DNA: TGCAGTGCCCCGGGACAGGGTAATTCACCCCTCCACTTT
V gene: TRBV15; J gene: TRBJ2-1; clone size: medium-sized; D gene: NA; CDR3 protein: CASSSLGGPNYAEQFF; CDR3 DNA: TGTGCTAGCAGTTCACTGGGGGGGCCTAACTATGCTGAGCAGTTCTTC
V gene: TRBV6-5; J gene: TRBJ2-3; clone size: many; D gene: NA; CDR3 protein: CASSYSRADTQYF; CDR3 DNA: TGTGCCAGCAGTTACTCGAGGGCAGATACGCAGTATTTT
V gene: TRBV4-1; J gene: TRBJ2-3; clone size: many; D gene: NA; CDR3 protein: CASSQDWGSAETLYF; CDR3 DNA: TGTGCCAGCAGCCAAGACTGGGGGAGTGCAGAAACGCTGTATTTT
V gene: TRBV12-5; J gene: TRBJ2-1; clone size: many; D gene: TRBD1; CDR3 protein: CASGLVPGTGRNEQFF; CDR3 DNA: TGTGCTAGTGGTTTGGTGCCCGGGACAGGGCGGAATGAGCAGTTCTTC
V gene: TRBV4-3; J gene: TRBJ2-5; clone size: few; D gene: NA; CDR3 protein: CASSQGSGATQETQYF; CDR3 DNA: TGCGCCAGCAGCCAAGGCTCTGGAGCCACGCAAGAGACCCAGTACTTC
V gene: TRBV20-1; J gene: TRBJ1-1; clone size: many; D gene: NA; CDR3 protein: CSASLRQAEAFF; CDR3 DNA: TGCAGTGCTAGCCTGAGGCAGGCTGAAGCTTTCTTT
V gene: TRBV10-3; J gene: TRBJ1-3; clone size: NA; D gene: NA; CDR3 protein: CASGEGGNSGNTLYF; CDR3 DNA: TGTGCCAGCGGTGAAGGGGGGAATTCTGGAAATACGCTCTATTTT
V gene: TRBV11-2; J gene: TRBJ2-6; clone size: many; D gene: TRBD1; CDR3 protein: CASRQGTGGYGANVLTF; CDR3 DNA: TGTGCCAGCAGGCAGGGGACAGGGGGCTATGGGGCCAACGTCCTGACTTTC
V gene: TRBV5-1; J gene: TRBJ2-1; clone size: NA; D gene: NA; CDR3 protein: CASSLVSQPYGNEQFF; CDR3 DNA: TGCGCCAGCAGCTTGGTGAGTCAGCCCTACGGCAATGAGCAGTTCTTC
V gene: TRBV12-3/TRBV12-4; J gene: TRBJ2-3; clone size: NA; D gene: TRBD2; CDR3 protein: CASLPPAGVKDTQYF; CDR3 DNA: TGTGCCAGCCTGCCGCCGGCGGGAGTTAAAGATACGCAGTATTTT
V gene: TRBV28; J gene: TRBJ2-2; clone size: many; D gene: NA; CDR3 protein: CASRLGPELWNTGELFF; CDR3 DNA: TGTGCCAGCAGACTCGGACCAGAACTGTGGAACACCGGGGAGCTGTTTTTT
V gene: TRBV12-3/TRBV12-4; J gene: TRBJ1-5; clone size: many; D gene: NA; CDR3 protein: CASSFGHPNQPQHF; CDR3 DNA: TGTGCCAGCAGTTTTGGCCACCCGAATCAGCCCCAGCATTTT
V gene: TRBV7-9; J gene: TRBJ2-7; clone size: many; D gene: TRBD1; CDR3 protein: CASSLGTGRSYEQYF; CDR3 DNA: TGTGCCAGCAGCTTAGGGACAGGCCGTTCCTACGAGCAGTACTTC
V gene: TRBV4-1; J gene: TRBJ2-1; clone size: many; D gene: NA; CDR3 protein: CASRAQWWEGDNEQFF; CDR3 DNA: TGCGCCAGCAGGGCCCAGTGGTGGGAGGGGGACAATGAGCAGTTCTTC
V gene: TRBV7-6; J gene: TRBJ1-5; clone size: many; D gene: NA; CDR3 protein: CASSSLPPPSNQPQHF; CDR3 DNA: TGTGCCAGCAGCTCCCTACCTCCACCTAGCAATCAGCCCCAGCATTTT
V gene: TRBV29-1; J gene: TRBJ1-4; clone size: many; D gene: NA; CDR3 protein: CSAQTRGQKVATNEKLFF; CDR3 DNA: TGCAGCGCCCAAACCCGAGGACAGAAAGTTGCAACTAATGAAAAACTGTTTTTT
V gene: TRBV20-1; J gene: TRBJ2-1; clone size: NA; D gene: TRBD2; CDR3 protein: CSAPGTNINQSSYNEQFF; CDR3 DNA: TGCAGTGCCCCTGGGACTAACATCAACCAAAGCTCCTACAATGAGCAGTTCTTC
V gene: TRBV5-1; J gene: TRBJ2-5; clone size: many; D gene: NA; CDR3 protein: CASSQGRREYF; CDR3 DNA: TGCGCCAGCAGCCAGGGACGCAGGGAGTACTTC
V gene: TRBV10-3; J gene: TRBJ2-3; clone size: many; D gene: NA; CDR3 protein: CAISGWWQGLTSTDTQYF; CDR3 DNA: TGTGCCATCAGCGGGTGGTGGCAGGGCCTCACTAGCACAGATACGCAGTATTTT
V gene: TRBV4-3; J gene: TRBJ2-6; clone size: few; D gene: NA; CDR3 protein: CASSQSRGRSGANVLTF; CDR3 DNA: TGCGCCAGCAGCCAGAGTAGGGGCCGCTCTGGGGCCAACGTCCTGACTTTC
V gene: TRBV6-5; J gene: TRBJ2-4; clone size: many; D gene: NA; CDR3 protein: CASSYSGKNIQYF; CDR3 DNA: TGTGCCAGCAGTTACTCCGGGAAAAACATTCAGTACTTC
V gene: TRBV6-2/TRBV6-3; J gene: TRBJ2-1; clone size: few; D gene: NA; CDR3 protein: CASSYLPGISGEQFF; CDR3 DNA: TGTGCCAGCAGTTACCTTCCCGGGATTTCTGGTGAGCAGTTCTTC
V gene: TRBV19; J gene: TRBJ2-1; clone size: NA; D gene: NA; CDR3 protein: CASSIGKSRPKEQFF; CDR3 DNA: TGTGCCAGTAGTATAGGAAAAAGCCGACCCAAAGAGCAGTTCTTC
V gene: TRBV7-2; J gene: TRBJ1-5; clone size: NA; D gene: NA; CDR3 protein: CASSLGRFQPQHF; CDR3 DNA: TGTGCCAGCAGCTTAGGGAGGTTCCAGCCCCAGCATTTT
V gene: TRBV5-6; J gene: TRBJ2-7; clone size: many; D gene: NA; CDR3 protein: CASSYGDSYEQYF; CDR3 DNA: TGTGCCAGCAGCTATGGGGACTCCTACGAGCAGTACTTC
V gene: TRBV23-1; J gene: TRBJ2-1; clone size: many; D gene: NA; CDR3 protein: CASSRRQVPLNEQFF; CDR3 DNA: TGCGCCAGCAGTCGTAGACAGGTCCCCTTGAATGAGCAGTTCTTC
V gene: TRBV11-2; J gene: TRBJ2-6; clone size: many; D gene: NA; CDR3 protein: CASSLDPPHPGAGANVLTF; CDR3 DNA: TGTGCCAGCAGCTTAGACCCCCCTCACCCAGGGGCTGGGGCCAACGTCCTGACTTTC
V gene: TRBV2; J gene: TRBJ2-5; clone size: many; D gene: TRBD1; CDR3 protein: CASRKRTGGQETQYF; CDR3 DNA: TGTGCCAGCAGAAAGAGGACAGGCGGACAAGAGACCCAGTACTTC
V gene: TRBV6-6; J gene: TRBJ2-7; clone size: few; D gene: NA; CDR3 protein: CASSSSGAGEQYF; CDR3 DNA: TGTGCCAGCAGTTCCTCGGGGGCCGGGGAGCAGTACTTC
V gene: TRBV5-1; J gene: TRBJ2-3; clone size: NA; D gene: TRBD2; CDR3 protein: CASSTPTSSVADTQYF; CDR3 DNA: TGCGCCAGCAGCACTCCGACTAGCTCGGTTGCAGATACGCAGTATTTT
V gene: TRBV10-1; J gene: TRBJ2-7; clone size: NA; D gene: NA; CDR3 protein: CASTTRERHEQYF; CDR3 DNA: TGCGCCAGCACTACCCGGGAGAGACACGAGCAGTACTTC
V gene: TRBV28; J gene: TRBJ2-7; clone size: NA; D gene: TRBD2; CDR3 protein: CASSFSGLDEQYF; CDR3 DNA: TGTGCCAGCAGTTTCTCAGGACTAGACGAGCAGTACTTC
V gene: TRBV2; J gene: TRBJ1-1; clone size: many; D gene: NA; CDR3 protein: CASKGTRNTEAFF; CDR3 DNA: TGTGCCAGTAAGGGCACCCGGAACACTGAAGCTTTCTTT
V gene: TRBV7-2; J gene: TRBJ1-6; clone size: many; D gene: TRBD1; CDR3 protein: CASSPRRTGVESPLHF; CDR3 DNA: TGTGCCAGCAGCCCTCGAAGGACAGGGGTAGAATCACCCCTCCACTTT
V gene: TRBV7-2; J gene: TRBJ2-3; clone size: NA; D gene: NA; CDR3 protein: CASSLTNTDTQYF; CDR3 DNA: TGTGCCAGCAGCTTGACTAACACAGATACGCAGTATTTT
V gene: TRBV28; J gene: TRBJ1-6; clone size: NA; D gene: NA; CDR3 protein: CASSLFRDSYNSPLHF; CDR3 DNA: TGTGCCAGCAGTTTATTCAGGGACTCCTATAATTCACCCCTCCACTTT
V gene: TRBV9; J gene: TRBJ1-4; clone size: many; D gene: TRBD1; CDR3 protein: CASSVDSRGGEKLFF; CDR3 DNA: TGTGCCAGCAGCGTAGACTCCAGGGGGGGGGAAAAACTGTTTTTT
V gene: TRBV12-3/TRBV12-4; J gene: TRBJ2-2; clone size: NA; D gene: TRBD1; CDR3 protein: CASSLGQGNAGELFF; CDR3 DNA: TGTGCCAGCAGCTTGGGACAGGGCAATGCCGGGGAGCTGTTTTTT
V gene: TRBV12-3/TRBV12-4; J gene: TRBJ2-5; clone size: many; D gene: TRBD1; CDR3 protein: CASRLSGTGRETQYF; CDR3 DNA: TGTGCCAGCAGACTTTCCGGGACAGGGAGGGAGACCCAGTACTTC
V gene: TRBV12-3/TRBV12-4; J gene: TRBJ2-7; clone size: many; D gene: TRBD1; CDR3 protein: CASSLGQGSSYEQYF; CDR3 DNA: TGTGCCAGCAGTCTCGGACAGGGAAGTTCCTACGAGCAGTACTTC
V gene: TRBV5-1; J gene: TRBJ2-1; clone size: many; D gene: TRBD1; CDR3 protein: CASSRTGTAYNEQFF; CDR3 DNA: TGCGCCAGCAGCCGGACCGGGACAGCTTACAATGAGCAGTTCTTC
V gene: TRBV20-1; J gene: TRBJ2-2; clone size: many; D gene: TRBD2; CDR3 protein: CSARAIAGSNTGELFF; CDR3 DNA: TGCAGTGCTAGGGCTATAGCGGGGTCGAACACCGGGGAGCTGTTTTTT
V gene: TRBV4-1; J gene: TRBJ2-1; clone size: many; D gene: NA; CDR3 protein: CSSSQGQYNYAEQFF; CDR3 DNA: TGCTCCAGCAGTCAAGGACAGTATAACTATGCTGAGCAGTTCTTC
V gene: TRBV5-1; J gene: TRBJ2-3; clone size: NA; D gene: NA; CDR3 protein: CASSLVGLSTDTQYF; CDR3 DNA: TGCGCCAGCAGCTTGGTCGGTCTCAGCACAGATACGCAGTATTTT